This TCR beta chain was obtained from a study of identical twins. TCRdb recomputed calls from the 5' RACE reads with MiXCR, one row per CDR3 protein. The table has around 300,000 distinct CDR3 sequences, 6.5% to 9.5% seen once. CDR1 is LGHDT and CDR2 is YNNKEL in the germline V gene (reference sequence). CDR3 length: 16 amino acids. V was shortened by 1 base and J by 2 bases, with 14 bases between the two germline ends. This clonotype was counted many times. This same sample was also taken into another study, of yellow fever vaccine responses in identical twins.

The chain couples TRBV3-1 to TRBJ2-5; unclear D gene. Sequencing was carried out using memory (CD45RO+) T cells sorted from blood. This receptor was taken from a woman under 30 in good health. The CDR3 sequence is CASSQVGGMGQETQYF. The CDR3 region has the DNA TGTGCCAGCAGCCAAGTAGGTGGGATGGGTCAAGAGACCCAGTACTTC.